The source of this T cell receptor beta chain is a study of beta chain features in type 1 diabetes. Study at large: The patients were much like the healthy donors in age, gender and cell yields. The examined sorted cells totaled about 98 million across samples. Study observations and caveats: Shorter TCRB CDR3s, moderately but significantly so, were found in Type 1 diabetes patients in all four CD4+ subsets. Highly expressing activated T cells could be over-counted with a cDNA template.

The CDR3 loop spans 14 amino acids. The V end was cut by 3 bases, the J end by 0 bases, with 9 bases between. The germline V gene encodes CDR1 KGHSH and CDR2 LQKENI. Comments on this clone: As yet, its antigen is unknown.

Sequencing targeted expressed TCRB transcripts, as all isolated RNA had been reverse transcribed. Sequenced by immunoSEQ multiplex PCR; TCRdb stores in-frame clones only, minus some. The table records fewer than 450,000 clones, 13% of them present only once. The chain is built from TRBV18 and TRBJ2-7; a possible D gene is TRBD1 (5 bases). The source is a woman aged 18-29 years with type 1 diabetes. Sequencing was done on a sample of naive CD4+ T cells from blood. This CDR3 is CASSPARDSYEQYF. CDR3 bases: TGTGCCAGCTCACCGGCCAGGGACTCCTACGAGCAGTACTTC.